This TCR beta chain appears in the sequencing data of a study of vaccination effects on CD4 cells after COVID-19. Overall study results and limits: Infection- and vaccine-induced clones contracted markedly late after vaccination.

A few counts support this clone. Its antigen is not identified. The data were produced by immunoSEQ multiplex PCR, yet TCRdb's version contains in-frame clones alone and is incomplete. The table has approximately 30,000 clones, roughly four fifths seen once. There are 15 residues in the CDR3. Looked up from germline, CDR1 is KGHSH and CDR2 is LQKENI. The V end lost 3 bases, the J end lost 0 bases, and 11 bases lay between the germline ends. Antigen-specific CD4+ T cells expanded by the ViraFEST assay with viral peptide pools were then sequenced. Isolation of CD4+ T cells took place after approximately ten days of culture. Participants received two doses of either the BNT162b2 or mRNA-1273 vaccine.

This rearrangement joins TRBV18 to TRBJ1-2; D is undetermined. The TCR comes from a human donor who received a COVID-19 vaccine. Some clones in this sample may be carry-over from other donors' samples. The input for sequencing was CD4+ T cells from PBMCs cultured with HCoV-NL63 spike peptides, taken after COVID-19 vaccination. The CDR3 DNA reads as TGTGCCAGCTCACCGACGACGGAAGCTAACTATGGCTACACCTTC. The encoded protein is CASSPTTEANYGYTF.